This T cell receptor beta chain was retrieved from a study of CD8+ T cells in alopecia areata. Overall study: Treated patients were given 5 to 10 mg oral tofacitinib twice daily. The protocol delivered tofacitinib for 6 to 18 months, then withdrew it for 6 months. Study-level results: In scalp samples, resident alphabeta T cells of normal skin are also sequenced. Researchers report lesional scalp, most notably alopecia totalis/universalis, outstripped normal scalp in clonality.

TCR sequencing used cDNA made by reverse transcription of extracted RNA. Generated by immunoSEQ multiplex PCR, the TCRdb table keeps only in-frame clones and is missing some. Here the sample spans fewer than 200,000 clones, about 72% being singletons. About this clone itself: Antigen specificity is unknown.

Trimming took 0 bases from V and 11 from J; bases not matched to a gene: 12. This CDR3 spans 15 amino acids. Germline V gene sequence: CDR1 GTSNPN, CDR2 SVGIG (reference sequence). The rearrangement joins TRBV30 to TRBJ2-7; 11 nucleotides match TRBD1. The sample in question was CD8+ T cells sorted from blood, obtained at week 0. This clonotype originated in a human donor with alopecia areata. CDR3 nucleotides: TGTGCCTGGAGTGTTTTTGACCAAGGACAGGGGGCTGAGTACTTC. Protein product: CAWSVFDQGQGAEYF.